This T cell receptor beta chain derives from a study of vaccination and CD4 T cells after COVID-19. Study details: In the convalescent cohort, there were six males and four females, two of them Hispanic. The cells were exposed to overlapping spike peptides originating from SARS-CoV-2, HCoV-NL63, HCoV-OC43 and HCoV-229E for stimulation. Either the Pfizer-BioNTech BNT162b2 or Moderna mRNA-1273 vaccine was given as two doses. Collection of post-COVID samples occurred a median approximately 94 days after diagnosis, spanning a range of 35 to 161.

Researchers used the Oncomine TCR Beta short-read assay to sequence DNA from cultured CD4+ T cells. TCRdb re-called the PCR reads through MiXCR, storing one row per CDR3 protein. Of about 11,000 distinct CDR3 sequences detected, approximately 53% appear once; the ten largest clones hold 13%. A few counts support this clonotype. Its antigen remains unknown. As for treatment: roughly 10-day PBMC culture with coronavirus spike peptide pools or control peptides (ViraFEST assay). The germline V gene has CDR1 SEHNR and CDR2 FQNEAQ (reference sequence). Deletions cut 5 bases from V and 4 bases from J, with 17 bases between. The CDR3 runs 15 residues.

The origin of this receptor is a human donor who had recovered from COVID-19. Sequenced sample: CD4+ T cells from blood, cultured in vitro. The rearrangement uses TRBV7-9 and TRBJ2-5; TRBD2 might be the D (5 bases). CDR3 loop: CASSGGRAVGETQYF. CDR3 DNA: TGTGCCAGCAGCGGTGGGAGAGCAGTGGGAGAGACCCAGTACTTC.